This entry is about one T cell receptor (beta chain). Other DNA variants within this sample encode the same CDR3. Germline trimming cut 6 bases from V and 13 bases from J; bases unmatched to any gene: 11. The germline gives CDR1 SNHLY, CDR2 FYNNEI. CDR3 length equals 14 residues. This record comes from a study of shared T cell receptors in the human thymus. Produced via immunoSEQ multiplex PCR; TCRdb's table is partial and in-frame only. Of approximately 730,000 clones in the sample, over 75% were seen once. These sequences were also reported in another study, on human thymus T cells. This second study says: Healthy Finnish infants undergoing corrective surgery for congenital heart defects were the donors. Resections that were taken during corrective heart surgery supplied the thymus tissue. Repertoires from thymus and blood appeared to show biased V and J gene usage.

Sequencing input: thymocytes. J is TRBJ1-6 and V is TRBV2, with 8 bases matching TRBD1. This sequence originates from a girl under three years old with a congenital heart defect. The CDR3 loop is CASSRQGFPSPLHF. The CDR3 nucleotides read TGTGCCAGCAGCAGACAGGGGTTCCCATCCCCCCTCCACTTT.